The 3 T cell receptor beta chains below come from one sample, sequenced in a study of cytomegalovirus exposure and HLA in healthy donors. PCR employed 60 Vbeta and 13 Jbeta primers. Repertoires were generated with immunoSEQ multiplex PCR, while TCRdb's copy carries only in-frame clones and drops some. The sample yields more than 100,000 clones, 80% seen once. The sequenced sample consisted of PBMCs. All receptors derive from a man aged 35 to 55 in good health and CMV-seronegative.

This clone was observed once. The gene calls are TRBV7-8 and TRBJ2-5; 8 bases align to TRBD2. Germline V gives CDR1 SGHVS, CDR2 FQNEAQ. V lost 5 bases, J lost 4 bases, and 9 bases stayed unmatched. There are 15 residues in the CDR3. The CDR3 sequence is CASSPGGVQVETQYF. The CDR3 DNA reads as TGTGCCAGCAGCCCCGGGGGGGTACAAGTAGAGACCCAGTACTTC.

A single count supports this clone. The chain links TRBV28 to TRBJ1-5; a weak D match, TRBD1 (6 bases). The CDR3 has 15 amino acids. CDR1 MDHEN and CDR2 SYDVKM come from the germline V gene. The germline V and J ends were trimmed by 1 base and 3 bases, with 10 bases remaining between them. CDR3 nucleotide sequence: TGTGCCAGCAGTTTATTTCCAGGGGACAATCAGCCCCAGCATTTT. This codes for CASSLFPGDNQPQHF.

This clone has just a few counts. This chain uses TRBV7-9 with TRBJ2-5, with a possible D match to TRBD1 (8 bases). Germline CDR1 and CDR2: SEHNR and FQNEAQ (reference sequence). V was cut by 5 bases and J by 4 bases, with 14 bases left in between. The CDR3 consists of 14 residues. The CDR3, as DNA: TGTGCCAGCAGCCCCACAGGGGGGGGAGAGACCCAGTACTTC. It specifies CASSPTGGGETQYF.